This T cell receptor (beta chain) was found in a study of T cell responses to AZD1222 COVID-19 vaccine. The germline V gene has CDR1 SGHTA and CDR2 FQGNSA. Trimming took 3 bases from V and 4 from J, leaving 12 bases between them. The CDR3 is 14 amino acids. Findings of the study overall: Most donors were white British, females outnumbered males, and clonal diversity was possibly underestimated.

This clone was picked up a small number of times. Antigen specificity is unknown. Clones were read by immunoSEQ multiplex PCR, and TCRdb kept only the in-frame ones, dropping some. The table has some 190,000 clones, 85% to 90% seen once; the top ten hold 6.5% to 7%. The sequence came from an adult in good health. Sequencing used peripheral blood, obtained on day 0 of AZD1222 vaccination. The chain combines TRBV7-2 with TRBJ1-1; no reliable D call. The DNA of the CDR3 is TGTGCCAGCAGCTTCGACTGGGCTGGCACTGAAGCTTTCTTT. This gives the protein CASSFDWAGTEAFF.